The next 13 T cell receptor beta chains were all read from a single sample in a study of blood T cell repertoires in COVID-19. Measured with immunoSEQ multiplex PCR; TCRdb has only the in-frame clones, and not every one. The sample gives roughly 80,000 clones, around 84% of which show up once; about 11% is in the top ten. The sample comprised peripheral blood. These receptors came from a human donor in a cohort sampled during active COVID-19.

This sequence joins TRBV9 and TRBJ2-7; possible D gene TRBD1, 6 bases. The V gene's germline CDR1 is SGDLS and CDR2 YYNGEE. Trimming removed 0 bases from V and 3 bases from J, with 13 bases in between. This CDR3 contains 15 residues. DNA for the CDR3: TGTGCCAGCAGCGTAGGGGGGACATATAACTACGAGCAGTACTTC. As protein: CASSVGGTYNYEQYF.

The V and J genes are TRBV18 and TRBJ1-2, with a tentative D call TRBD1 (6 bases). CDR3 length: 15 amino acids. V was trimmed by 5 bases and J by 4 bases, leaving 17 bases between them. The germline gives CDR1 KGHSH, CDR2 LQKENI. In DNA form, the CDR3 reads TGTGCCAGCTCAAACCCAGGGGAGTTTGGCTATGGCTACACCTTC. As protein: CASSNPGEFGYGYTF.

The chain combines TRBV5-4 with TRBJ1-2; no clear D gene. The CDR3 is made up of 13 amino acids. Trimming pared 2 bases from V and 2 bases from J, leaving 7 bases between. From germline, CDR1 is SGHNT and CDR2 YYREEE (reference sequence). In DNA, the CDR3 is TGTGCCAGCAGCTTTCTGGCCAACTATGGCTACACCTTC. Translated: CASSFLANYGYTF. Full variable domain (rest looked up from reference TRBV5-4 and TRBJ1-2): ETGVTQSPTHLIKTRGQQVTLRCSSQSGHNTVSWYQQALGQGPQFIFQYYREEENGRGNFPPRFSGLQFPNYSSELNVNALELDDSALYLCASSFLANYGYTFGSGTRLTVV.

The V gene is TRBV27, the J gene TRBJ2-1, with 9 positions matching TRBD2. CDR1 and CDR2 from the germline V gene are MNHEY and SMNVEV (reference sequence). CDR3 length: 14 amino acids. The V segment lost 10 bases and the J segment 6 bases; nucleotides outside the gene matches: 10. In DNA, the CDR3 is TGTGCCACCTATAGCGGGAGCCTAATCAATGAGCAGTTCTTC. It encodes CATYSGSLINEQFF.

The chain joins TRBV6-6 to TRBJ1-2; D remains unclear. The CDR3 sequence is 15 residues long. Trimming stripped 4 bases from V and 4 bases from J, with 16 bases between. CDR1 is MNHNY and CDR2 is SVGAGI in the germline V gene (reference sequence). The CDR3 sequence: CASSSSGRNIYGYTF. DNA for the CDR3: TGTGCCAGCAGTTCCTCTGGCAGGAACATCTATGGCTACACCTTC.

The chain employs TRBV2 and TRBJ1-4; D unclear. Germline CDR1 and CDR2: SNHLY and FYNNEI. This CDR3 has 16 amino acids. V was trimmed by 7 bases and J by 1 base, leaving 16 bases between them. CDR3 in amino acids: CASTRGGTRTNEKLFF. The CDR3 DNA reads TGTGCCAGCACCCGAGGCGGCACTCGAACTAATGAAAAACTGTTTTTT.

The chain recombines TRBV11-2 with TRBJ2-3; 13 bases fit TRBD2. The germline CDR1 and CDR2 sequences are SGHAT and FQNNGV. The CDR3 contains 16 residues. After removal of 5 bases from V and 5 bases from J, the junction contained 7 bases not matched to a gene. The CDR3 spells CASSPGLAGDLDTQYF. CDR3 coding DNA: TGTGCCAGCAGCCCCGGACTAGCGGGGGATCTAGATACGCAGTATTTT.

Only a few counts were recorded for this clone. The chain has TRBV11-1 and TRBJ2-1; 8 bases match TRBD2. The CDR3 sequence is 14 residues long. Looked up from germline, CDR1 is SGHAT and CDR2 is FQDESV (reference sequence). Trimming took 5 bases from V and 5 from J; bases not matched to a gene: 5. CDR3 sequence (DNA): TGTGCCAGCAGCCAGGGCGGGGGGAACAATGAGCAGTTCTTC. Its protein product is CASSQGGGNNEQFF.

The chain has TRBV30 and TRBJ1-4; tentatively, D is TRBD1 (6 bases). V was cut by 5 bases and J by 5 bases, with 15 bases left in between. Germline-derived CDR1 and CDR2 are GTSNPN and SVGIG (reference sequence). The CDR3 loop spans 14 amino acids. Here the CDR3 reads CAWAYRARNEKLFF. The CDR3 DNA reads TGTGCCTGGGCATACAGGGCCCGAAATGAAAAACTGTTTTTT.

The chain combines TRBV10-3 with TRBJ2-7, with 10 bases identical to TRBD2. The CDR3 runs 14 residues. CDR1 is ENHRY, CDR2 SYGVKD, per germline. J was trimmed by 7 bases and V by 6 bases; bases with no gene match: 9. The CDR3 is CAISPELAGLEQYF. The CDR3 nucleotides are TGTGCCATCAGCCCGGAACTAGCGGGGTTAGAGCAGTACTTC.

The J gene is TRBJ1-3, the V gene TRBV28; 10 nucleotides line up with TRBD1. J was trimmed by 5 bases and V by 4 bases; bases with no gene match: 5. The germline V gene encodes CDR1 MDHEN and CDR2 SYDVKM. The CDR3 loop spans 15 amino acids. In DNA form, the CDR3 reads TGTGCCAGCAGTTCCGACAGGGGGCTAAGAAACACCATATATTTT. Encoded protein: CASSSDRGLRNTIYF.

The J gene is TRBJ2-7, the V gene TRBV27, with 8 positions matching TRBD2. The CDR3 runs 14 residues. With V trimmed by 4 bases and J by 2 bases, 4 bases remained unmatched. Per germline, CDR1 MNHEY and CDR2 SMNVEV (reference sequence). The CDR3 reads CASSSSSGAYEQYF. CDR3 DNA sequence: TGTGCCAGCAGTTCAAGTAGCGGGGCCTACGAGCAGTACTTC.

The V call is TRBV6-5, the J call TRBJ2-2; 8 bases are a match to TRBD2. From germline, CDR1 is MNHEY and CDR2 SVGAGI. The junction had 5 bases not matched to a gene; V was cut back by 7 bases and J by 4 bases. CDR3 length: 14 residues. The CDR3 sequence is CASKRGKITGELFF. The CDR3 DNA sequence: TGTGCCAGCAAGCGGGGGAAGATCACCGGGGAGCTGTTTTTT.